Sequencing of this T cell receptor beta chain was carried out in a study of blood T cell repertoires in COVID-19 (dated by TCRdb to 2018 to 2021). Background on the whole study: The collaborator samples originated in the United States, Italy and Spain and spanned the acute and convalescent phases of COVID-19. The samples were drawn from two sources: the first 160 participants of the ongoing ImmuneRACE study, and over 1,000 subjects contributed by 6 global collaborators. Where available, HLA class I and class II types were taken from metadata supplied by the sample provider and were not determined by assay-based typing. The material from the prospective study consisted of cDNA or gDNA derived from T cells, B-cell-depleted T cells, or PBMCs. Deeply sampled blood TCRbeta repertoires from subjects exposed to, actively infected with, or recovered from COVID-19 were included in the dataset. Nearly every sample came with metadata listing a de-identified subject ID, COVID-19 status, age in years and sex. The repertoires were made available in a free public database intended to serve as a resource for research on the immune response to SARS-CoV-2. General findings and caveats noted by the study authors: How much clinical and demographic metadata was included differed by source and by participant, and the metadata was provided uncurated.

Turning to this clone: Which antigen it targets is not known. Base qualities are missing; no much larger clone stands one base away.

Enrolling through a virtual design, the prospective study's participants ranged in age from roughly 18 to 90 years and lived across roughly 23 United States geographic areas. Cohort assignment in the prospective study relied on participant-reported clinical history from a screening survey and a study questionnaire. Exposed participants had been in contact with someone with a PCR-confirmed or clinician-diagnosed COVID-19 case within 2 weeks of study entry. In the prospective study, whole blood, serum and a nasopharyngeal or oropharyngeal swab were collected from each participant by mobile phlebotomists. Prospective study participants could optionally give additional blood draws and questionnaires over an approximately 2-month period. Before DNA extraction, prospective study blood samples were shipped either frozen or at room temperature. The V end loses 6 bases and the J end loses 0 bases, and a stretch of 13 bases separates them. Its CDR3 holds 15 amino acids, cysteine through phenylalanine. Only the CDR3 part of the read is kept: 45 bases, read in frame from the first base. According to the germline V gene, CDR1 reads LGHNT and CDR2 reads FRNRAP.

TCRbeta CDR3 regions were amplified from genomic DNA using the immunoSEQ Assay, a bias-controlled multiplex PCR. On the authors' methods: The number of nucleated cells in each sample was estimated from the amplification of reference gene primers within the assay. Sequence reads were collapsed and filtered to measure the absolute abundance of every unique TCRbeta CDR3 rearrangement. For each sample, productive Simpson clonality was calculated as the square root of Simpson's diversity index across productive rearrangements. In its TCRdb copy, this immuneACCESS table keeps in-frame sequences only and misses some clones. Where compared with another copy, unresolved V genes explain less than half of these, and the others have no known cause. V and J calls and clone size follow that table, whereas D and trimming were derived from the DNA. The table for this sample lists 140,000 or so clones; approximately 80% of them were counted only once. 1.6% of the sample goes to the ten largest clones.

The chain couples TRBV12-5 to TRBJ2-3; the best D guess is TRBD2, with 7 bases matching. Sequenced sample: PBMCs or T cells enriched from blood (not recorded which). The receptor was derived from a woman between 18 and 30 years old who had been exposed to COVID-19. CDR3 protein: CASGKGGASTDTQYF. The sequenced DNA is TGTGCTAGTGGGAAGGGGGGGGCTAGCACAGATACGCAGTATTTT.